This T cell receptor beta chain came from a study of blood T cell repertoires in COVID-19. Across the study: PBMCs, B-cell-depleted T cells, or T cells were the source of the cDNA or gDNA that made up the material.

Study processing details: Using reference gene primer amplification, nucleated cell counts were estimated. The repertoire was sequenced with immunoSEQ multiplex PCR; TCRdb's copy has only in-frame clones and lacks some. The V and J calls and the clone size are those of that table, but D and trimming were determined from the DNA. The top ten hold around 7% of the sample, which has roughly 97,000 clones, around 80% seen once. V dropped 4 bases and J dropped 4; count of bases not matched to a gene: 11. CDR3 length: 16 amino acids. Germline V gene lookup returns CDR1 MGHRA and CDR2 YSYEKL. The TCR was taken from a man in his sixties or seventies with acute or convalescent COVID-19. The chain links TRBV4-1 to TRBJ1-2; 8 bases align to TRBD1. The sequenced material came from peripheral blood. CDR3 DNA: TGCGCCAGCAGCCTAATGGGTCCAGGGGGCGGCTATGGCTACACCTTC. This encodes CASSLMGPGGGYGYTF.